This TCR beta chain derives from a study of vaccination effects on CD4 cells after COVID-19. Looking at the study overall: Before sequencing, viral peptide pools were used by the ViraFEST assay to expand antigen-specific CD4+ T cells. A couple of convalescent patients each provided a sample, at 16 days and at one week before vaccination.

Germline CDR1 reads DFQATT; CDR2 reads SNEGSKA (reference sequence). CDR3 length: 11 amino acids. V lost 6 bases to trimming and J lost 6 bases, with 12 bases between them. Following a roughly eleven-day culture, CD4+ T cells were purified. Documented for the person is a PCR-confirmed SARS-CoV-2 infection occurring between March and December 2020. This clone has a handful of counts. Its specificity is unknown. Clones were read by immunoSEQ multiplex PCR, and TCRdb kept only the in-frame ones, dropping some. The sample lists roughly 60,000 clones; approximately 78% were seen once. Study-wide results and limits: The study enrolled few convalescent patients and sampled no early post-infection timepoints.

Material: CD4+ T cells from PBMCs cultured without peptide, obtained before COVID-19 vaccination. This TCR was sampled from a human donor who had a prior SARS-CoV-2 infection. The chain links TRBV20-1 to TRBJ2-7; D not certain. The CDR3, as DNA: TGCAGTGCGGTCCAGCTACCCGAGCAGTACTTC. Its protein is CSAVQLPEQYF.